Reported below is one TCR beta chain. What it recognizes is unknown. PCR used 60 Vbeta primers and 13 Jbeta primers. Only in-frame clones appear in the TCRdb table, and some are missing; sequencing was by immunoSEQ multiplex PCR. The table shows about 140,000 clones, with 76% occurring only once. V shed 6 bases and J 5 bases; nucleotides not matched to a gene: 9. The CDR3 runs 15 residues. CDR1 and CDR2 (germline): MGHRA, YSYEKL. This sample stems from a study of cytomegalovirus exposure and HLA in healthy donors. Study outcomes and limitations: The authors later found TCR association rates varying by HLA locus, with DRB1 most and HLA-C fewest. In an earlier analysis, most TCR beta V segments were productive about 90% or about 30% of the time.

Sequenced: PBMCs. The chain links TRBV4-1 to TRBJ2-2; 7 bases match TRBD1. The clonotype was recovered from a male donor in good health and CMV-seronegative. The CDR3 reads CASRPDRDRTGELFF. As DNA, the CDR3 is TGCGCCAGCAGACCCGACAGGGATAGAACCGGGGAGCTGTTTTTT.